The table lists the clone carrying this T cell receptor beta chain with a few counts. Its antigen remains unidentified. TCRdb re-derived calls from the RT-PCR reads in MiXCR, one entry per CDR3 protein. The sample comprises just under 550,000 distinct CDR3 sequences, roughly 25% of which are singletons, and 2.5% to 3% rests with the top ten. The record originates from a study of response to subunit inactivated influenza vaccine. Whole-study findings and limits: That few new T cells are recruited by each seasonal influenza vaccination was the authors' suggestion.

The same sample was also studied in work on T cells expressing NK-cell markers. As that study records: A 5'RACE template switching approach incorporating UMIs was used to make TCR beta cDNA. A handful of donors' CD3+CD56-NKG2C+ cells were dominated by the same clonotypes.

The source is a man aged 50-60 years who received an inactivated influenza vaccine. Sequencing used CD4+ T cells sorted from PBMCs, obtained 11 to 12 days after vaccination.

The CDR3 sequence: CASRIGTSGREQFF. In DNA form, the CDR3 reads TGTGCCAGCAGGATCGGGACTAGCGGACGCGAGCAGTTCTTC. The V and J genes are TRBV7-9 and TRBJ2-1; 11 bases map to TRBD2. The V and J ends lost 6 bases and 10 bases, in that order; junction bases with no gene match: 8. The CDR3 loop spans 14 amino acids. CDR1 SEHNR and CDR2 FQNEAQ come from the germline V gene (reference sequence).